The 13 T cell receptor beta chains listed next were all sequenced from one sample in a study of blood T cell repertoires in COVID-19. Assay used: immunoSEQ multiplex PCR; TCRdb lists only in-frame clones, some missing. The repertoire includes 100,000 to 120,000 clones, over 60% of them detected once, and about 4.1% sits in the top ten. Sequenced input: peripheral blood. These receptors came from a woman at least 80 years old with acute or convalescent COVID-19.

The chain has TRBV12-2 and TRBJ1-5; TRBD1 is the table's D call and was not checked against the DNA. TRBV12-2 is noted as a pseudogene. The CDR3 has 19 amino acids. The CDR3 nucleotides are TGTGCAAGTCGCTTAAACCCGGGACAGGCGCACCTAAGCAATCAGCCCCAGCATTTT. Translating gives CASRLNPGQAHLSNQPQHF.

The V call is TRBV18, the J call TRBJ1-1; D gene unclear. Germline V gene data show CDR1 as KGHSH and CDR2 as LQKENI. V was shortened by 3 bases and J by 1 base, with 15 bases between the two germline ends. CDR3 length: 16 residues. CDR3 protein: CASSPDLWSGNTEAFF. The CDR3 bases are TGTGCCAGCTCACCTGATCTTTGGTCGGGGAACACTGAAGCTTTCTTT.

V and J are TRBV5-1 and TRBJ1-2; D is undetermined. CDR3 length: 17 amino acids. Per the germline V gene, CDR1 is SGHRS and CDR2 is YFSETQ. Between the trimmed V and J ends, which lost 2 bases and 5 bases, there was a span of 22 bases. CDR3 in DNA: TGCGCCAGCAGCTTATTACGCATGGATCAGGATACTTATGGCTACACCTTC. Its translation is CASSLLRMDQDTYGYTF.

This clone was observed a few times. The rearrangement joins TRBV28 to TRBJ2-7; the D is unclear. CDR3 size: 11 residues. Trimming took 9 bases from V and 10 from J, leaving 16 bases between them. CDR1 MDHEN and CDR2 SYDVKM come from the germline V gene. The CDR3 coding sequence is TGTGCCAGTCTGGGTGTGGGCCCCCAGTACTTC. Protein: CASLGVGPQYF.

The genes are TRBV7-9 and TRBJ2-1, with 10 bases lining up with TRBD2. Germline CDR1 SEHNR, CDR2 FQNEAQ (reference sequence). The V gene end was trimmed by 3 bases and the J gene end by 2 bases; junction bases not matched to a gene: 4. CDR3 size: 16 residues. The CDR3: CASSFSTSGTYNEQFF. For the CDR3, the DNA is TGTGCCAGCAGCTTTTCCACTAGCGGGACCTACAATGAGCAGTTCTTC.

This rearrangement joins TRBV6-2 or TRBV6-3 to TRBJ1-5, with D perhaps TRBD1 (5 bases). Trimming shortened V by 2 bases and J by 6 bases, and 14 bases separated the two germline ends. The CDR3 loop spans 15 amino acids. Germline assignment: CDR1 MNHEY and CDR2 SVGEGT. The CDR3 bases are TGTGCCAGCAGTTACCTTGGGGGAGGGCTTCAGCCCCAGCATTTT. Its protein is CASSYLGGGLQPQHF.

V and J are TRBV11-2 and TRBJ2-5, with 10 bases matching TRBD2. This CDR3 is built from 15 residues. The V gene end was trimmed by 2 bases and the J gene end by 4 bases; junction bases not matched to a gene: 4. Germline V gene data show CDR1 as SGHAT and CDR2 as FQNNGV. The CDR3 DNA sequence: TGTGCCAGCAGCTTAAGCGGGGGGGCCTTAGAGACCCAGTACTTC. Its protein is CASSLSGGALETQYF.

The genes are TRBV20-1 and TRBJ2-7; D is undetermined. From germline, CDR1 is DFQATT and CDR2 SNEGSKA (reference sequence). V lost 3 bases to trimming and J lost 0 bases, with 12 bases between them. The CDR3 totals 14 residues. The CDR3 spells CSASKVPSSYEQYF. CDR3 sequence (DNA): TGCAGTGCTAGTAAGGTTCCTAGCTCCTACGAGCAGTACTTC.

V is TRBV19 and J is TRBJ2-5; 10 positions agree with TRBD2. J gave up 1 base and V 10 bases, and 6 bases lay outside the gene matches. Looked up from germline, CDR1 is LNHDA and CDR2 is SQIVND (reference sequence). The CDR3 has 14 residues. The CDR3 DNA is TGTGCCACTTCAGCGGGAGGGGCCCAAGAGACCCAGTACTTC. This sequence encodes CATSAGGAQETQYF.

CDR3 amino acids: CASGATGRETQYF. CDR3 in DNA: TGTGCCAGCGGTGCGACGGGGAGGGAGACCCAGTACTTC. The rearrangement links TRBV27 to TRBJ2-5, with D perhaps TRBD2 (6 bases). Germline V gives CDR1 MNHEY, CDR2 SMNVEV (reference sequence). The CDR3 has 13 amino acids. V was shortened by 8 bases and J by 5 bases, with 15 bases between the two germline ends.

V usage is TRBV18 and J usage is TRBJ1-4; perhaps TRBD1 as D (6 bases). The V end lost 1 base, the J end lost 3 bases, and 18 bases lay between the germline ends. Germline V gene sequence: CDR1 KGHSH, CDR2 LQKENI. The length of the CDR3 is 18 residues. The CDR3 loop reads CASSPLVQGMGANEKLFF. In DNA form, the CDR3 reads TGTGCCAGCTCACCACTGGTTCAGGGGATGGGTGCTAATGAAAAACTGTTTTTT.

This chain connects TRBV7-2 to TRBJ2-1; D might be TRBD2 (7 bases). The V end was cut by 0 bases, the J end by 7 bases, with 13 bases between. This CDR3 contains 15 residues. Looked up from germline, CDR1 is SGHTA and CDR2 is FQGNSA. CDR3 DNA sequence: TGTGCCAGCAGCTTAGCGGGGGGGGCGATGAATGAGCAGTTCTTC. Amino acid sequence: CASSLAGGAMNEQFF.

This chain links TRBV6-5 with TRBJ2-7; possibly TRBD1 for D (5 bases). V lost 7 bases and J lost 5, with 21 bases in between. Per germline, CDR1 MNHEY and CDR2 SVGAGI. The CDR3 totals 15 residues. The CDR3 sequence is CASTDRQGGRDEQYF. Here the CDR3 DNA reads TGTGCCAGCACCGACCGGCAGGGTGGGCGAGACGAGCAGTACTTC.